Each of the 7 T cell receptor beta chains below was sequenced from the same sample in a study of beta chain features in type 1 diabetes (dated by TCRdb to 2016 to 2018). The library was obtained by the immunoSEQ multiplex PCR assay. The entire amount of isolated RNA was reverse transcribed using the High Capacity cDNA Reverse Transcription Kit, so the sequenced TCRB transcripts were expressed ones. The source is immuneACCESS, and TCRdb retained only in-frame sequences with V and J called. Part of the clones is not carried over; for the studies checked, unresolved V genes explain less than half of this, and the remainder is unexplained. The sample table shows 240,000 or so clones, and around 26% are seen once. The ten largest make up 3% to 4% of the sample. Sequencing was performed on central memory CD4+ T cells from blood. These receptors came from a man aged 25-40 years in good health.

V usage is TRBV6-5 and J usage is TRBJ1-2; 7 positions match TRBD1. The CDR3 runs to 15 residues. The germline gives CDR1 MNHEY, CDR2 SVGAGI. Trimming removed 6 bases from V and 2 bases from J; junction bases left unmatched: 9. Here the CDR3 reads CASRPQGPPNYGYTF. DNA of the CDR3: TGTGCCAGCAGGCCACAGGGGCCACCCAACTATGGCTACACCTTC.

The chain recombines TRBV29-1 with TRBJ1-2; 7 bases fit TRBD1. Germline V CDR1 and CDR2: SQVTM, ANQGSEA. After removal of 1 base from V and 4 bases from J, the junction contained 0 bases not matched to a gene. This CDR3 contains 12 residues. This chain's CDR3 is CSVEGQGYGYTF. The CDR3 nucleotides read TGCAGCGTTGAAGGACAGGGCTATGGCTACACCTTC.

The chain links TRBV10-3 to TRBJ2-3, with 7 bases identical to TRBD2. CDR1 is ENHRY and CDR2 is SYGVKD in the germline V gene. The CDR3 sequence is 15 residues long. V was pared by 2 bases and J by 6 bases, with 8 bases of the junction left unmatched. The CDR3 region has the DNA TGTGCCATCAGTGAGCGTGGGAGGGAGAAGGATACGCAGTATTTT. Its protein is CAISERGREKDTQYF.

This clone was seen more than once but under ten times. The chain joins TRBV7-9 to TRBJ1-1; D uncertain. CDR3 length equals 14 residues. V shed 0 bases and J shed 0 bases, with 5 bases lying between them. The germline V gene encodes CDR1 SEHNR and CDR2 FQNEAQ (reference sequence). CDR3 bases: TGTGCCAGCAGCTTAGCCAGGATGAACACTGAAGCTTTCTTT. Its protein is CASSLARMNTEAFF.

This clone turned up a few times. The chain employs TRBV29-1 and TRBJ2-5; 10 bases agree with TRBD1. The length of the CDR3 is 14 residues. The germline V gene encodes CDR1 SQVTM and CDR2 ANQGSEA. The V segment lost 6 bases and the J segment 5 bases; nucleotides outside the gene matches: 9. The CDR3 DNA is TGCAGCGTCTCCGGGACAGGGGTACGCGAGACCCAGTACTTC. Its protein product is CSVSGTGVRETQYF. Drawing the rest from reference TRBV29-1 and TRBJ2-5, the complete variable domain is SAVISQKPSRDICQRGTSLTIQCQVDSQVTMMFWYRQQPGQSLTLIATANQGSEATYESGFVIDKFPISRPNLTFSTLTVSNMSPEDSSIYLCSVSGTGVRETQYFGPGTRLLVL.

This clone has just a few counts. This chain uses TRBV10-3 with TRBJ2-7; D might be TRBD1 or TRBD2, each matching 5 bases. Germline assignment: CDR1 ENHRY and CDR2 SYGVKD. CDR3 length: 14 residues. The V end lost 10 bases, the J end lost 2 bases, and 18 bases lay between the germline ends. The DNA for the CDR3 is TGTGCCACCAACCCCGCCGGGACCGCCTACGAGCAGTACTTC. Translated: CATNPAGTAYEQYF.

This chain joins TRBV5-6 and TRBJ2-2; 8 bases map to TRBD1. J lost 6 bases, V lost 3 bases, and 4 bases had no gene match. This CDR3 has 14 amino acids. CDR1 is SGHDT and CDR2 is YYEEEE in the germline V gene. CDR3 sequence (DNA): TGTGCCAGCAGCTCAGGGACAGGCGCCGGGGAGCTGTTTTTT. It codes for CASSSGTGAGELFF.